Presented here are 23 T cell receptor beta chains from one specimen sequenced in a study of blood T cell repertoires in COVID-19. Here immunoSEQ multiplex PCR was the method, and the copy in TCRdb shows in-frame clones only, minus some. Of under 150,000 clones in the sample, roughly 85% were seen once. The specimen sequenced was peripheral blood. The receptors were sampled from a human donor in a cohort sampled during active COVID-19.

The chain joins TRBV5-1 to TRBJ2-3; 8 bases fit TRBD1. This CDR3 region has 14 residues. Unmatched junction bases numbered 8, after V lost 5 bases and J lost 6 bases. CDR1 is SGHRS and CDR2 is YFSETQ in the germline V gene. The CDR3 DNA is TGCGCCAGCAGGACGACAGGGGATGAGGATACGCAGTATTTT. It is translated as CASRTTGDEDTQYF.

This clone was seen a single time. The CDR3 nucleotides are TGTGCCAGCAGTTACCCCCCAGGGAATAATTCACCCCTCCACTTT. This encodes CASSYPPGNNSPLHF. The J gene is TRBJ1-6, the V gene TRBV6-6; TRBD1 is a possible D gene (5 bases). This CDR3 has 15 amino acids. The germline V gene encodes CDR1 MNHNY and CDR2 SVGAGI (reference sequence). The germline V and J ends were trimmed by 2 bases and 5 bases, with 10 bases remaining between them.

The genes are TRBV3-1 (or the pseudogene TRBV3-2) and TRBJ1-1, with TRBD1 identical over 8 bases. J lost 0 bases, V lost 1 base, and 1 base had no gene match. Germline-derived CDR1 and CDR2 are LGHDT and YNNKEL (reference sequence). The CDR3 runs to 15 residues. CDR3 sequence: CASSQGTGLNTEAFF. The CDR3 DNA follows: TGTGCCAGCAGCCAAGGGACAGGGTTGAACACTGAAGCTTTCTTT.

J is TRBJ2-1 and V is TRBV7-2; 10 bases fit TRBD2. V lost 1 base, J lost 7 bases, and 4 bases stayed unmatched. This CDR3 has 15 amino acids. Germline CDR1 SGHTA, CDR2 FQGNSA. The CDR3: CASSLEAGGLNEQFF. DNA for the CDR3: TGTGCCAGCAGCTTAGAAGCGGGGGGGCTGAATGAGCAGTTCTTC. The whole variable domain, filled in from reference TRBV7-2 and TRBJ2-1, reads GAGVSQSPSNKVTEKGKDVELRCDPISGHTALYWYRQSLGQGLEFLIYFQGNSAPDKSGLPSDRFSAERTGGSVSTLTIQRTQQEDSAVYLCASSLEAGGLNEQFFGPGTRLTVL.

The chain carries TRBV7-8 and TRBJ2-1; 8 positions match TRBD1. V shed 7 bases and J 2 bases; nucleotides not matched to a gene: 10. The CDR3 sequence is 16 residues long. Germline loops: CDR1 SGHVS, CDR2 FQNEAQ. The CDR3 loop reads CASTPRQGAPYNEQFF. The CDR3, as DNA: TGTGCCAGCACTCCGCGCCAGGGGGCCCCCTACAATGAGCAGTTCTTC.

This chain uses TRBV18 with TRBJ1-2; TRBD1 matches at 7 bases. Germline V gives CDR1 KGHSH, CDR2 LQKENI. CDR3 length: 17 residues. Trimming at V came to 2 bases and at J to 5 bases, leaving 14 bases not matched to a gene. CDR3 bases: TGTGCCAGCTCACCAAACCCCACATGGACAGGAGAGTATGGCTACACCTTC. Translation gives CASSPNPTWTGEYGYTF.

This rearrangement joins TRBV5-6 to TRBJ2-2, with a tentative D call TRBD2 (6 bases). V lost 0 bases to trimming and J lost 3 bases, with 12 bases between them. CDR3 length: 16 amino acids. CDR1 and CDR2 (germline): SGHDT, YYEEEE. CDR3 bases: TGTGCCAGCAGCTTGGACGTTGGGGGGTACACCGGGGAGCTGTTTTTT. This codes for CASSLDVGGYTGELFF. Together with reference TRBV5-6 and TRBJ2-2, the CDR3 gives the full variable domain: DAGVTQSPTHLIKTRGQQVTLRCSPKSGHDTVSWYQQALGQGPQFIFQYYEEEERQRGNFPDRFSGHQFPNYSSELNVNALLLGDSALYLCASSLDVGGYTGELFFGEGSRLTVL.

The chain links TRBV19 to TRBJ2-3; 8 positions agree with TRBD1. CDR1 and CDR2 from the germline V gene are LNHDA and SQIVND (reference sequence). The V gene end was trimmed by 5 bases and the J gene end by 0 bases; junction bases not matched to a gene: 4. There are 15 residues in the CDR3. CDR3: CASSEDRVSTDTQYF. DNA of the CDR3: TGTGCCAGTAGTGAGGACAGGGTGAGCACAGATACGCAGTATTTT.

This clone was picked up a small number of times. This chain joins TRBV4-2 and TRBJ2-3; 12 bases fit TRBD2. There are 17 residues in the CDR3. Germline CDR1 is LGHNA and CDR2 is YNFKEQ. V lost 5 bases, J lost 4 bases, and 10 bases stayed unmatched. The CDR3: CASSKVVLAGGADTQYF. CDR3 DNA: TGTGCCAGCAGCAAAGTAGTGCTAGCGGGAGGGGCAGATACGCAGTATTTT.

The chain employs TRBV5-1 and TRBJ2-7; the match to TRBD1 covers 7 bases. CDR1 and CDR2 (germline): SGHRS, YFSETQ. The CDR3 loop spans 14 amino acids. V dropped 0 bases and J dropped 3; count of bases not matched to a gene: 3. CDR3 nucleotides: TGCGCCAGCAGCTTGGACAGGGGACGCTACGAGCAGTACTTC. Encoded protein: CASSLDRGRYEQYF.

The chain recombines TRBV29-1 with TRBJ1-2; possibly TRBD1 for D (5 bases). CDR1 SQVTM and CDR2 ANQGSEA come from the germline V gene. CDR3 length: 12 amino acids. The ends were cut back, 3 bases at V and 4 bases at J, with 9 bases in the middle. The CDR3 loop is CSVEWGGYGYTF. In nucleotides, the CDR3 is TGCAGCGTTGAGTGGGGCGGCTATGGCTACACCTTC. Looking up the rest from reference TRBV29-1 and TRBJ1-2 gives the full variable domain: SAVISQKPSRDICQRGTSLTIQCQVDSQVTMMFWYRQQPGQSLTLIATANQGSEATYESGFVIDKFPISRPNLTFSTLTVSNMSPEDSSIYLCSVEWGGYGYTFGSGTRLTVV.

The chain joins TRBV27 to TRBJ2-1, with D perhaps TRBD2 (6 bases). V was shortened by 3 bases and J by 5 bases, with 17 bases between the two germline ends. CDR1 is MNHEY and CDR2 is SMNVEV in the germline V gene (reference sequence). The CDR3 loop spans 16 amino acids. CDR3 residues: CASSFMRELGHNEQFF. The CDR3 bases are TGTGCCAGCAGTTTTATGCGGGAACTTGGACACAATGAGCAGTTCTTC.

This chain joins TRBV19 and TRBJ1-6; no definite D call. V was trimmed by 3 bases and J by 0 bases, leaving 12 bases between them. This CDR3 contains 17 residues. Germline CDR1 LNHDA, CDR2 SQIVND (reference sequence). CDR3 nucleotides: TGTGCCAGTAGTATCAACAGCCTGAGCTCCTATAATTCACCCCTCCACTTT. It codes for CASSINSLSSYNSPLHF.

Ten or more counts support this clone. This rearrangement joins TRBV28 to TRBJ1-2; 8 nucleotides align to TRBD1. Germline loops: CDR1 MDHEN, CDR2 SYDVKM. After removal of 10 bases from V and 4 bases from J, the junction contained 5 bases not matched to a gene. CDR3 length equals 12 residues. CDR3 sequence: CATRGPRYGYTF. CDR3 nucleotide sequence: TGTGCCACCAGGGGGCCTCGCTATGGCTACACCTTC.

This clone was seen only a few times. One end of the junction does not line up with germline, which may come from a read error. The V call is TRBV7-7, the J call TRBJ2-5, with TRBD2 as a possible D gene (5 bases). The germline V gene has CDR1 SSHAT and CDR2 FNYEAQ (reference sequence). CDR3 length: 13 residues. Written as DNA, the CDR3 is TGTGCTAGCAGCCTGGACTGGCAAGAGACCCAGTACTTC. This encodes CASSLDWQETQYF. Filled out from reference TRBV7-7 and TRBJ2-5, the complete variable domain reads GAGVSQSPRYKVTKRGQDVTLRCDPISSHATLYWYQQALGQGPEFLTYFNYEAQPDKSGLPSDRFSAERPEGSISTLTIQRTEQRDSAMYRCASSLDWQETQYFGPGTRLLVL.

The V gene is TRBV7-2, the J gene TRBJ1-4, with 7 bases aligning to TRBD1. The V and J ends lost 5 bases and 8 bases, in that order; junction bases with no gene match: 11. This CDR3 is built from 15 residues. In germline, CDR1 is SGHTA, CDR2 FQGNSA. The chain's CDR3 is CASSRTPGTEEKLFF. CDR3 DNA: TGTGCCAGCAGCCGCACCCCCGGGACAGAAGAAAAACTGTTTTTT.

The chain is built from TRBV6-6 and TRBJ2-3; D is perhaps TRBD2 (5 bases). CDR1 and CDR2 from the germline V gene are MNHNY and SVGAGI (reference sequence). The CDR3 loop spans 15 amino acids. Between the trimmed V and J ends, which lost 5 bases and 0 bases, there was a span of 12 bases. The CDR3 protein is CASSQGLASTDTQYF. In nucleotides, the CDR3 is TGTGCCAGCAGTCAAGGGCTAGCAAGCACAGATACGCAGTATTTT.

As DNA, the CDR3 is TGTGCCAGCAGCCTGACAGGGGGAGGCTTCTCTGGGGCCAACGTCCTGACTTTC. It is translated as CASSLTGGGFSGANVLTF. The rearrangement links TRBV6-4 to TRBJ2-6; TRBD1 matches at 9 bases. The germline CDR1 and CDR2 sequences are MRHNA and SNTAGT. The length of the CDR3 is 18 residues. V was clipped by 6 bases and J by 0 bases; unmatched bases: 9.

The rearrangement links TRBV19 to TRBJ2-7; a weak D match, TRBD1 (6 bases). V lost 6 bases, J lost 0 bases, and 15 bases lay in between. Germline V gene sequence: CDR1 LNHDA, CDR2 SQIVND (reference sequence). The CDR3 sequence is 15 residues long. This chain's CDR3 is CASSPGQWDSYEQYF. The CDR3 DNA is TGTGCCAGTAGCCCTGGACAGTGGGACTCCTACGAGCAGTACTTC.

The V and J genes are TRBV28 and TRBJ1-4; TRBD1 agrees at 8 bases. Germline assignment: CDR1 MDHEN and CDR2 SYDVKM. Unmatched junction bases numbered 6, after V lost 4 bases and J lost 8 bases. The CDR3 spans 14 residues. The CDR3 loop reads CASSSGQGGEKLFF. The CDR3 region has the DNA TGTGCCAGCAGTTCCGGACAGGGCGGGGAAAAACTGTTTTTT.

The V and J genes are TRBV19 and TRBJ1-1, with 8 bases that match TRBD1. This CDR3 is built from 15 residues. With V trimmed by 6 bases and J by 5 bases, 11 bases remained unmatched. CDR1 LNHDA and CDR2 SQIVND come from the germline V gene (reference sequence). Here the CDR3 DNA reads TGTGCCAGTAGCACTTACAGGGGGGTTCTGACTGAAGCTTTCTTT. Translation gives CASSTYRGVLTEAFF.

The rearrangement joins TRBV7-3 to TRBJ2-2; the match to TRBD1 covers 9 bases. J gave up 6 bases and V 3 bases, and 5 bases lay outside the gene matches. The germline CDR1 and CDR2 sequences are SGHTA and FQGTGA. There are 15 residues in the CDR3. The CDR3 sequence is CASSLGQGWAGELFF. In DNA, the CDR3 is TGTGCCAGCAGCTTGGGACAGGGATGGGCCGGGGAGCTGTTTTTT. The full variable domain, with the rest looked up from reference TRBV7-3 and TRBJ2-2, is GAGVSQTPSNKVTEKGKYVELRCDPISGHTALYWYRQSLGQGPEFLIYFQGTGAADDSGLPNDRFFAVRPEGSVSTLKIQRTERGDSAVYLCASSLGQGWAGELFFGEGSRLTVL.

This clone was recorded a few times. The V gene is TRBV7-9, the J gene TRBJ1-2; D is undetermined. Looked up from germline, CDR1 is SEHNR and CDR2 is FQNEAQ (reference sequence). There are 13 residues in the CDR3. V lost 7 bases, J lost 2 bases, and 11 bases lay in between. CDR3 region: CASIGVRNYGYTF. As DNA, the CDR3 is TGTGCCAGCATCGGGGTTAGAAACTATGGCTACACCTTC.